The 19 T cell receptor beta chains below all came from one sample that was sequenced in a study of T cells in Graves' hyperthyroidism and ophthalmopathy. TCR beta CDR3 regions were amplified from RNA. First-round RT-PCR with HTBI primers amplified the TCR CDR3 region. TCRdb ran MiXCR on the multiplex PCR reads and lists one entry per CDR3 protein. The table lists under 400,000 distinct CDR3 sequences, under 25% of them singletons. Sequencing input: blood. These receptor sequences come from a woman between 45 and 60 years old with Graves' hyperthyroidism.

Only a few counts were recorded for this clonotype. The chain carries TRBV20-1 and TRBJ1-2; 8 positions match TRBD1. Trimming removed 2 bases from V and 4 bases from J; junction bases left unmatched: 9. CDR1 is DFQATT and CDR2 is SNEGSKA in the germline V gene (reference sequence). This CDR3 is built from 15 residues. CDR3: CSARPVEGQAYGYTF. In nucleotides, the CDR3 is TGCAGTGCTAGACCCGTCGAGGGACAGGCCTATGGCTACACCTTC.

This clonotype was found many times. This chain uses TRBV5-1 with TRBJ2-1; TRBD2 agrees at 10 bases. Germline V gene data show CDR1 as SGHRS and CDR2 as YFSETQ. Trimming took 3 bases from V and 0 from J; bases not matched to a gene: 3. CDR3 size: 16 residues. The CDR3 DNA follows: TGCGCCAGCAGCTCCGCTAGCGGGGGCTCCTACAATGAGCAGTTCTTC. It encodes CASSSASGGSYNEQFF.

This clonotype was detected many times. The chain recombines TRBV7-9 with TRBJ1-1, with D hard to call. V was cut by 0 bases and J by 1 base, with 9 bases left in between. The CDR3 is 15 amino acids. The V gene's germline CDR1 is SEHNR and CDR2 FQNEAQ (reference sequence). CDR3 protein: CASSLAGGSNTEAFF. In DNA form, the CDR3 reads TGTGCCAGCAGCTTAGCGGGCGGCTCGAACACTGAAGCTTTCTTT.

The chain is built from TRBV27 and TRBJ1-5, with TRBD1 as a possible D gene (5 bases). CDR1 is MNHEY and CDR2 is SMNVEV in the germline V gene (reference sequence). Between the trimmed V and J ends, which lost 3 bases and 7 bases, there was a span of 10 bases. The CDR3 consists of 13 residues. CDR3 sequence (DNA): TGTGCCAGCAGTTTCCCCAGGGACCAGCCCCAGCATTTT. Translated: CASSFPRDQPQHF.

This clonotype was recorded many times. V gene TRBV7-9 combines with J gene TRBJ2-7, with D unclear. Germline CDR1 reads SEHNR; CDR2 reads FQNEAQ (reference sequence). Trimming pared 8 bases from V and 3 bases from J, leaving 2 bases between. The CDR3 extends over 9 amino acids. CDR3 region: CASGYEQYF. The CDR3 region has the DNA TGTGCCAGCGGCTACGAGCAGTACTTC.

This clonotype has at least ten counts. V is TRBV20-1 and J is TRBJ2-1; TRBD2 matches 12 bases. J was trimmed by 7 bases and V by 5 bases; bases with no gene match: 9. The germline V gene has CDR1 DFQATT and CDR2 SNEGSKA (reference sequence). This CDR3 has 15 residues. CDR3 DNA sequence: TGCAGTGCTTCTGGACTAGCGGGGTTGATGAATGAGCAGTTCTTC. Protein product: CSASGLAGLMNEQFF.

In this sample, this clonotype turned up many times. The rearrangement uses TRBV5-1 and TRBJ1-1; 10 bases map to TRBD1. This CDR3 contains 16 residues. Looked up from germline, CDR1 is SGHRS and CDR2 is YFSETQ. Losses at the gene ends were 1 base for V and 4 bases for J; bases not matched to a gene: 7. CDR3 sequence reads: CASSLLSGTGATEAFF. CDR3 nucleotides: TGCGCCAGCAGCTTGCTATCCGGGACAGGGGCCACTGAAGCTTTCTTT.

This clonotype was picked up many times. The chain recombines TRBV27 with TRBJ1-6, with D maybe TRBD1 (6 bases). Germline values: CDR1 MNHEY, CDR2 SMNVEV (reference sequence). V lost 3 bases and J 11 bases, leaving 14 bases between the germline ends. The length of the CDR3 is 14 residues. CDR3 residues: CASSFSRQEAPLHF. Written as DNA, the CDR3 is TGTGCCAGCAGTTTCTCCAGACAGGAAGCACCCCTCCACTTT.

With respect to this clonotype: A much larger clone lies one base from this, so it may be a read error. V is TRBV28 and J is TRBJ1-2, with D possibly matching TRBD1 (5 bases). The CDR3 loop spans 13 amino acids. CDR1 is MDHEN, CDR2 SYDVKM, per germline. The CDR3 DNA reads TGTGCCAGCAGTTCGGGGCCTACCTATAGCTACACCTTC. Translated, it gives CASSSGPTYSYTF.

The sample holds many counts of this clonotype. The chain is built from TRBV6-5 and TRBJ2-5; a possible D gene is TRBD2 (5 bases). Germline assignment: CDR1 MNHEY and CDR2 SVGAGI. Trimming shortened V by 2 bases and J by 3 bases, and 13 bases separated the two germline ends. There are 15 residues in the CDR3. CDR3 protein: CASSYPRSSEETQYF. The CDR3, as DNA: TGTGCCAGCAGTTACCCGAGGAGTAGCGAAGAGACCCAGTACTTC.

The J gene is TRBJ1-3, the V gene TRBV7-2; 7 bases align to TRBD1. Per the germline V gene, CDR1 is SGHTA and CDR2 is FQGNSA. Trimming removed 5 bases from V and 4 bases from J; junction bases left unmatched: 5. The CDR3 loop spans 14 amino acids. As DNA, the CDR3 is TGTGCCAGCAGCCGCGAGGGGGCAGGAAACACCATATATTTT. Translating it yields CASSREGAGNTIYF.

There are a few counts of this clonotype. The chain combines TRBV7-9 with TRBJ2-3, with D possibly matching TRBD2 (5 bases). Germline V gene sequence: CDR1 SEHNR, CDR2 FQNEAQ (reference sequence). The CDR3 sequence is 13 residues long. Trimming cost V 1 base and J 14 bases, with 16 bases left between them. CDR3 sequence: CASSLDLEAYGYF. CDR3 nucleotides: TGTGCCAGCAGCTTAGATTTGGAGGCCTACGGGTATTTT.

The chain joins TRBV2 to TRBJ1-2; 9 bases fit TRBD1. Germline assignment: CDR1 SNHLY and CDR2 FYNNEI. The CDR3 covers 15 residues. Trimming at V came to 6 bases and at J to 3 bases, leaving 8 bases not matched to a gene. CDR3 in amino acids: CASRGQGLMYYGYTF. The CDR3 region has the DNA TGTGCCAGCAGGGGACAGGGTTTGATGTACTATGGCTACACCTTC.

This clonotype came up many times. The CDR3 DNA follows: TGTGCCAGCAGCGTAGGAGGTTCACCCCTCCACTTT. It encodes CASSVGGSPLHF. The chain employs TRBV9 and TRBJ1-6, with D unresolved. CDR3 size: 12 residues. Germline V gene data show CDR1 as SGDLS and CDR2 as YYNGEE. V lost 0 bases and J lost 9, with 4 bases in between.

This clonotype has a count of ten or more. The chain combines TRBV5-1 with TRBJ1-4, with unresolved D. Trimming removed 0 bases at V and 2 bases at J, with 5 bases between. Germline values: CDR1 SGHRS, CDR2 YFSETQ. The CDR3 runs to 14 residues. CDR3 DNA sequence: TGCGCCAGCAGCTTGGGGGATACTAATGAAAAACTGTTTTTT. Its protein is CASSLGDTNEKLFF.

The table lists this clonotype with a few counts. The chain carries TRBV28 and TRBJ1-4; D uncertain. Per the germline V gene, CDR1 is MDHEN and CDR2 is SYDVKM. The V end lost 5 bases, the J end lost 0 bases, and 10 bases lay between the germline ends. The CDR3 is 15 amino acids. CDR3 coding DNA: TGTGCCAGCAGTCTTCTTGGGGCAACTAATGAAAAACTGTTTTTT. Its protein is CASSLLGATNEKLFF.

This CDR3 is CASSVEARPDSGYEQYF. DNA for the CDR3: TGTGCCAGCAGCGTAGAGGCCCGGCCGGACTCCGGCTACGAGCAGTACTTC. The rearrangement links TRBV9 to TRBJ2-7, with D tentatively TRBD2 (5 bases). V gave up 0 bases and J gave up 3 bases, with 19 bases separating them. CDR3 length: 17 amino acids. Germline V gene sequence: CDR1 SGDLS, CDR2 YYNGEE.

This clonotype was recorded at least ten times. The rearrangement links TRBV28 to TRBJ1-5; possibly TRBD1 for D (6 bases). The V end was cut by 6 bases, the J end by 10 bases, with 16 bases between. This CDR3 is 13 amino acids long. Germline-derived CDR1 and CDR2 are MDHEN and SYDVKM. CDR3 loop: CASRPTGGLPQHF. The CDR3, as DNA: TGTGCCAGCAGGCCGACAGGTGGTCTTCCCCAGCATTTT. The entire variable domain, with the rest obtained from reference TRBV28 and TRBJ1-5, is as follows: DVKVTQSSRYLVKRTGEKVFLECVQDMDHENMFWYRQDPGLGLRLIYFSYDVKMKEKGDIPEGYSVSREKKERFSLILESASTNQTSMYLCASRPTGGLPQHFGDGTRLSIL.

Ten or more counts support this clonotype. DNA of the CDR3: TGTGCCAGCAGCTCTACAGGGTTTCTCTATGGCTACACCTTC. It codes for CASSSTGFLYGYTF. The gene calls are TRBV7-2 and TRBJ1-2; possibly TRBD1 for D (6 bases). V was clipped by 4 bases and J by 4 bases, with 13 bases between them. The CDR3 covers 14 residues. CDR1 SGHTA and CDR2 FQGNSA come from the germline V gene.